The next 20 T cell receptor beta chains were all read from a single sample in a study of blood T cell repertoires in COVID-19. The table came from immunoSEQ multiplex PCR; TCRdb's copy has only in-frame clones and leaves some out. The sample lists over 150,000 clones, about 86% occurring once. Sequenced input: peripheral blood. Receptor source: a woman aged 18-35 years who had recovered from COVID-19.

The DNA of the CDR3 is TGTGCCAGCAGGATGACAGTAAACACTGAAGCTTTCTTT. This sequence encodes CASRMTVNTEAFF. This chain joins TRBV6-5 and TRBJ1-1; tentatively, D is TRBD1 (5 bases). V dropped 6 bases and J dropped 2 bases, with 10 bases sitting between them. Germline loops: CDR1 MNHEY, CDR2 SVGAGI. This CDR3 region has 13 residues.

The DNA for the CDR3 is TGTGCCAGCAGAAGGAGGGATGCATACGAGCAGTACTTC. It specifies CASRRRDAYEQYF. The rearrangement joins TRBV6-5 to TRBJ2-7, with a possible D match to TRBD2 (6 bases). The CDR3 has 13 residues. The germline gives CDR1 MNHEY, CDR2 SVGAGI. Trimming left V 6 bases short and J 4 bases short, with 13 bases between.

The CDR3 bases are TGTGCCAGCACCCGTATTAAGACGGGGACGAACACCGGGGAGCTGTTTTTT. Translating gives CASTRIKTGTNTGELFF. The chain combines TRBV7-2 with TRBJ2-2; D may be TRBD2 (5 bases). Trimming removed 7 bases at V and 0 bases at J, with 18 bases between. Germline V CDR1 and CDR2: SGHTA, FQGNSA. The CDR3 has 17 amino acids.

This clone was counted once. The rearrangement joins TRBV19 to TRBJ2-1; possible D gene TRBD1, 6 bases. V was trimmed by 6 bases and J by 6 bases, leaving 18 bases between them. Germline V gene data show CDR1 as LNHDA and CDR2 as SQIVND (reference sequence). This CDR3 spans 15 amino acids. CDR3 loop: CASRQGRLASNEQFF. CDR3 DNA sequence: TGTGCCAGTAGACAGGGACGTCTAGCCTCCAATGAGCAGTTCTTC.

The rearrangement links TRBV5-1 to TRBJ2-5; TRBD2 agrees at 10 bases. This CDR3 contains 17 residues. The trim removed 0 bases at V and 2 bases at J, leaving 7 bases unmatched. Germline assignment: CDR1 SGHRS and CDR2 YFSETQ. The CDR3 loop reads CASSLVASGSGQETQYF. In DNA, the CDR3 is TGCGCCAGCAGCTTGGTAGCTAGCGGGAGCGGTCAAGAGACCCAGTACTTC. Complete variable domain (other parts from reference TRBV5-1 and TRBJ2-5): KAGVTQTPRYLIKTRGQQVTLSCSPISGHRSVSWYQQTPGQGLQFLFEYFSETQRNKGNFPGRFSGRQFSNSRSEMNVSTLELGDSALYLCASSLVASGSGQETQYFGPGTRLLVL.

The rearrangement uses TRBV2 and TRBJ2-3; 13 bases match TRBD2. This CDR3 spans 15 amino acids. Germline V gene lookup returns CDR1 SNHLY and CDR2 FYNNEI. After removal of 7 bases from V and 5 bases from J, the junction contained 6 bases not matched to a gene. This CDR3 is CASTGTSGIGDTQYF. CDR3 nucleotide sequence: TGTGCCAGCACCGGGACTAGCGGGATTGGAGATACGCAGTATTTT.

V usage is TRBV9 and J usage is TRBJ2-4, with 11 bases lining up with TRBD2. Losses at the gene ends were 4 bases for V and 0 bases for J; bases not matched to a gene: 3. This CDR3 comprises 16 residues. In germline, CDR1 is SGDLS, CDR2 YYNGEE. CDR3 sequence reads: CASSPGTSGAKNIQYF. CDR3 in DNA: TGTGCCAGCAGCCCAGGGACTAGCGGAGCCAAAAACATTCAGTACTTC.

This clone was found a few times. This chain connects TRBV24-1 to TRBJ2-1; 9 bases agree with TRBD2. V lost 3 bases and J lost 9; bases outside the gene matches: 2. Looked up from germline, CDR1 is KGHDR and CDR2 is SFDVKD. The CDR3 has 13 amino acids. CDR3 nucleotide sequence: TGTGCCACCAGTGATGAACTAGCGGGTGAGCAGTTCTTC. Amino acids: CATSDELAGEQFF.

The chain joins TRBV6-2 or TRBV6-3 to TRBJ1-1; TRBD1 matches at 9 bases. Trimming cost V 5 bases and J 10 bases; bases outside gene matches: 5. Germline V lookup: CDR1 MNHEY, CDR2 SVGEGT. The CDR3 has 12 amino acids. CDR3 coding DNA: TGTGCCAGCAGTGACCGACAGGGGGTAGCTTTCTTT. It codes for CASSDRQGVAFF.

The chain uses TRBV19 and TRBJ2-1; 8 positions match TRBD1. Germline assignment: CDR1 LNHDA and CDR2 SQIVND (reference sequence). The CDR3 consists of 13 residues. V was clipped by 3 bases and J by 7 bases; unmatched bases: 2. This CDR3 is CASSIQGANEQFF. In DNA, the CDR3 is TGTGCCAGTAGTATCCAGGGGGCGAATGAGCAGTTCTTC.

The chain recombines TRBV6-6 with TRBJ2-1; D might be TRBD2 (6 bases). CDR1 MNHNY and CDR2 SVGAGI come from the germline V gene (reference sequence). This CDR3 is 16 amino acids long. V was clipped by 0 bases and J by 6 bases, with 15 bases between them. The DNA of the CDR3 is TGTGCCAGCAGTTACTCGATAGCCCTTAGCGGCAATGAGCAGTTCTTC. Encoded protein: CASSYSIALSGNEQFF.

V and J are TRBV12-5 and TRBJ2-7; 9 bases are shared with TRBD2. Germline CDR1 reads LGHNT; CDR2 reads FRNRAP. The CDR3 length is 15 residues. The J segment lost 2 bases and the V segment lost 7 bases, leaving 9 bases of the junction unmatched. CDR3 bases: TGTGCTAGTGCCCGGGCTAGCGGGAACCCCTACGAGCAGTACGTC. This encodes CASARASGNPYEQYV.

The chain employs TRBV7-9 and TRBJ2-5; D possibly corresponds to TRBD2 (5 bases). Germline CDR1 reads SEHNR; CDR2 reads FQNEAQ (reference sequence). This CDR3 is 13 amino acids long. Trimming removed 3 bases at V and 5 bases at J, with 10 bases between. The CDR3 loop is CASSLRAGETQYF. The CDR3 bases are TGTGCCAGCAGCTTGAGGGCCGGGGAGACCCAGTACTTC.

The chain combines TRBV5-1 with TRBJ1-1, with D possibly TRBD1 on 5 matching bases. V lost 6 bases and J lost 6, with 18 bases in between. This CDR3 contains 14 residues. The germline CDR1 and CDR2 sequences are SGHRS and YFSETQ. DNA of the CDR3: TGCGCCAGCATGCTCGGGGGGATTAATTCTGAAGCTTTCTTT. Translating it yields CASMLGGINSEAFF.

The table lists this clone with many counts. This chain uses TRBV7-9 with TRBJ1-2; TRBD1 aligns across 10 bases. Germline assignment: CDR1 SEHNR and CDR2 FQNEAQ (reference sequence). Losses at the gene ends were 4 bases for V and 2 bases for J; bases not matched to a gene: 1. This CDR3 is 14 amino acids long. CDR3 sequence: CASSSGQGNYGYTF. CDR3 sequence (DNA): TGTGCCAGCAGCTCGGGACAGGGGAACTATGGCTACACCTTC.

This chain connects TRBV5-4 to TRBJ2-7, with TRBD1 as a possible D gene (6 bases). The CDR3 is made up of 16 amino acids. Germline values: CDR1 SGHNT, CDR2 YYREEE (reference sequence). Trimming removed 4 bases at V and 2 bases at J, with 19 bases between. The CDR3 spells CASSLRRDRRTYEQYF. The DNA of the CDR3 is TGTGCCAGCAGCCTCCGGCGAGACAGGCGCACCTACGAGCAGTACTTC.

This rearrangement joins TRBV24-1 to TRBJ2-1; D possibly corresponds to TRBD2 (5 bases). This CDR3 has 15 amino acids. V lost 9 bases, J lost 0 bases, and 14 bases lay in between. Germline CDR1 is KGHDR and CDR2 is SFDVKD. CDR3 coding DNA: TGTGCCACCGAGGGCTTGACGAGCTCCTACAATGAGCAGTTCTTC. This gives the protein CATEGLTSSYNEQFF.

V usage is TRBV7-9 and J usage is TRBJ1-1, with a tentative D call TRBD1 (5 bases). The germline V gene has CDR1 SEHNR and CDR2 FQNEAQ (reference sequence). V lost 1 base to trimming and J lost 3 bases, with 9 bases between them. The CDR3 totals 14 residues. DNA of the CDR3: TGTGCCAGCAGCTTAGGCGGGGGAGACACTGAAGCTTTCTTT. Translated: CASSLGGGDTEAFF.

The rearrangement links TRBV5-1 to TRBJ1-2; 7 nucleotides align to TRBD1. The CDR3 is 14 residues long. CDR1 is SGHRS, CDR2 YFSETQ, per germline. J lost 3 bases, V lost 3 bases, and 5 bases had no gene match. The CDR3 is CASSSFGQDYGYTF. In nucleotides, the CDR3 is TGCGCCAGCAGCTCGTTCGGACAGGACTATGGCTACACCTTC.

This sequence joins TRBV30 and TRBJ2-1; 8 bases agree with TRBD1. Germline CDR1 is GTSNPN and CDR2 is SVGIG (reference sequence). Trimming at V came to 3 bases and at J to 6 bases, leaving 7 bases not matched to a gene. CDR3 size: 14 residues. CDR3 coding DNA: TGTGCCTGGAGCCGCAGGGGGCTCGGCAATGAGCAGTTCTTC. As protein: CAWSRRGLGNEQFF.